The 30 T cell receptor beta chains below were found in one sample sequenced in a study of a mutant IDH1 vaccine in newly diagnosed glioma. Sequencing was performed with immunoSEQ multiplex PCR; in TCRdb, only in-frame clones are kept and a portion is missing. The sample contains some 130,000 clones, about 80% of which appear only once. Antigen specificity for these receptors is unknown. As for time point: week 11, during vaccination. Topical imiquimod was applied with each vaccine dose, which held 300 ug of mutant IDH1 20-mer peptide. Material: PBMCs, obtained from a glioma patient whose treatment included an IDH1 peptide vaccine. Receptor source: a man in his forties with glioma.

This chain links TRBV9 with TRBJ1-6; D unclear. This CDR3 spans 15 amino acids. Trimming removed 0 bases from V and 6 bases from J, with 10 bases in between. Germline CDR1 SGDLS, CDR2 YYNGEE. The CDR3 bases are TGTGCCAGCAGCGTAGATTTGGGATTTAATTCACCCCTCCACTTT. Translated, it gives CASSVDLGFNSPLHF.

The J gene is TRBJ1-4, the V gene TRBV19; 8 bases are a match to TRBD1. V lost 5 bases, J lost 1 base, and 3 bases stayed unmatched. CDR1 and CDR2 from the germline V gene are LNHDA and SQIVND (reference sequence). This CDR3 has 15 residues. The CDR3 sequence: CASSLDRGTNEKLFF. In nucleotides, the CDR3 is TGTGCCAGTAGTCTCGACAGGGGAACTAATGAAAAACTGTTTTTT. Full variable domain (remainder filled in from reference TRBV19 and TRBJ1-4): DGGITQSPKYLFRKEGQNVTLSCEQNLNHDAMYWYRQDPGQGLRLIYYSQIVNDFQKGDIAEGYSVSREKKESFPLTVTSAQKNPTAFYLCASSLDRGTNEKLFFGSGTQLSVL.

This clone was found many times. This chain uses TRBV30 with TRBJ1-5; possibly TRBD1 for D (6 bases). V was clipped by 2 bases and J by 3 bases, with 14 bases between them. Per the germline V gene, CDR1 is GTSNPN and CDR2 is SVGIG (reference sequence). The CDR3 runs to 15 residues. CDR3 nucleotide sequence: TGTGCCTGGAGTAAAAGGCAGGGGTACAATCAGCCCCAGCATTTT. Protein: CAWSKRQGYNQPQHF.

This rearrangement joins TRBV7-8 to TRBJ1-5; maybe TRBD1 (5 bases). The CDR3 has 14 residues. The germline V gene encodes CDR1 SGHVS and CDR2 FQNEAQ. V was clipped by 5 bases and J by 4 bases, with 12 bases between them. The CDR3 region has the DNA TGTGCCAGCAGCCGGACGGGGGAAAATCAGCCCCAGCATTTT. It specifies CASSRTGENQPQHF.

CDR3: CASSLATGVDTEAFF. Written as DNA, the CDR3 is TGTGCCAGCAGCTTAGCCACGGGAGTGGACACTGAAGCTTTCTTT. The chain links TRBV7-9 to TRBJ1-1; unclear D gene. CDR3 size: 15 residues. Trimming left V 0 bases short and J 3 bases short, with 11 bases between. Germline CDR1 and CDR2: SEHNR and FQNEAQ (reference sequence).

The V call is TRBV19, the J call TRBJ2-2, with D uncertain. CDR3 length equals 15 residues. V was cut by 3 bases and J by 4 bases, with 12 bases left in between. The germline CDR1 and CDR2 sequences are LNHDA and SQIVND (reference sequence). DNA for the CDR3: TGTGCCAGTAGTATTGGCGACCGGATCACCGGGGAGCTGTTTTTT. Amino acid sequence: CASSIGDRITGELFF.

V gene TRBV6-1 combines with J gene TRBJ1-2, with D uncertain. V lost 1 base and J 4 bases, leaving 4 bases between the germline ends. This CDR3 comprises 12 residues. The germline V gene encodes CDR1 MNHNS and CDR2 SASEGT. The CDR3 coding sequence is TGTGCCAGCAGTGAAGGCGGCTATGGCTACACCTTC. Amino acid sequence: CASSEGGYGYTF.

The rearrangement links TRBV7-9 to TRBJ2-2; 7 bases agree with TRBD1. J gave up 7 bases and V 3 bases, and 11 bases lay outside the gene matches. Germline V gene sequence: CDR1 SEHNR, CDR2 FQNEAQ (reference sequence). This CDR3 contains 16 residues. CDR3 coding DNA: TGTGCCAGCAGCTTCCTGGTCAGGGGGTTTGGCGGGGAGCTGTTTTTT. As protein: CASSFLVRGFGGELFF.

This clone appeared once. The genes are TRBV7-9 and TRBJ2-7; D might be TRBD1 or TRBD2, each matching 5 bases. The CDR3 totals 13 residues. In germline, CDR1 is SEHNR, CDR2 FQNEAQ (reference sequence). V was shortened by 3 bases and J by 5 bases, with 11 bases between the two germline ends. As DNA, the CDR3 is TGTGCCAGCAGCTTTTTACGGGGCGACGAGCAGTACTTC. Translating gives CASSFLRGDEQYF.

The table lists this clone with a few counts. The V gene is TRBV5-8, the J gene TRBJ2-7; D gene ambiguous. CDR3 length equals 13 residues. Germline V CDR1 and CDR2: SGHTS, YDEGEE. The V and J ends lost 2 bases and 1 base respectively, with 7 bases between them. The CDR3 loop reads CASSFSFSYEQYF. In DNA, the CDR3 is TGTGCCAGCAGCTTCAGTTTTTCCTACGAGCAGTACTTC.

The chain uses TRBV7-2 and TRBJ2-7, with 7 bases identical to TRBD1. Per germline, CDR1 SGHTA and CDR2 FQGNSA. J was trimmed by 3 bases and V by 5 bases; bases with no gene match: 7. The CDR3 covers 14 residues. The CDR3 reads CASSRTGLNYEQYF. The CDR3, as DNA: TGTGCCAGCAGCCGGACAGGTTTGAACTACGAGCAGTACTTC.

The chain links TRBV13 to TRBJ2-7; 7 nucleotides align to TRBD1. The junction had 9 bases not matched to a gene; V was cut back by 7 bases and J by 0 bases. CDR1 and CDR2 from the germline V gene are PRHDT and FYEKMQ (reference sequence). The CDR3 spans 15 residues. The chain's CDR3 is CASTRRAGGSYEQYF. The DNA for the CDR3 is TGTGCCAGCACCCGCCGGGCAGGGGGCTCCTACGAGCAGTACTTC.

This sequence joins TRBV6-6 and TRBJ2-7; perhaps TRBD1 as D (5 bases). CDR3 length: 15 amino acids. V dropped 2 bases and J dropped 3 bases, with 14 bases sitting between them. The germline gives CDR1 MNHNY, CDR2 SVGAGI (reference sequence). CDR3 sequence (DNA): TGTGCCAGCAGTTACACCCTAGGGGCAGGCTACGAGCAGTACTTC. It encodes CASSYTLGAGYEQYF.

The chain has TRBV29-1 and TRBJ2-7; 8 nucleotides agree with TRBD1. With V trimmed by 2 bases and J by 2 bases, 2 bases remained unmatched. This CDR3 has 13 amino acids. Germline V lookup: CDR1 SQVTM, CDR2 ANQGSEA. CDR3 DNA: TGCAGCGTTGAACAGGGGGCCCCCTACGAGCAGTACTTC. It codes for CSVEQGAPYEQYF.

This chain uses TRBV30 with TRBJ2-3; TRBD2 aligns across 14 bases. The J segment lost 6 bases and the V segment lost 1 base, leaving 3 bases of the junction unmatched. The CDR3 totals 15 residues. Germline-derived CDR1 and CDR2 are GTSNPN and SVGIG (reference sequence). The CDR3 loop reads CAWSGLAGGPDTQYF. Written as DNA, the CDR3 is TGTGCCTGGAGTGGACTAGCGGGAGGGCCTGATACGCAGTATTTT.

The chain uses TRBV6-6 and TRBJ2-2, with TRBD2 matching 10 bases. CDR1 MNHNY and CDR2 SVGAGI come from the germline V gene (reference sequence). V dropped 5 bases and J dropped 7; count of bases not matched to a gene: 7. The length of the CDR3 is 15 residues. The CDR3 DNA reads TGTGCCAGCAGTCTACCTAGCGGGGGAAACGGGGAGCTGTTTTTT. This codes for CASSLPSGGNGELFF.

This clone came up once. V gene TRBV7-9 combines with J gene TRBJ2-7; D remains unclear. This CDR3 region has 14 residues. V was clipped by 2 bases and J by 6 bases, with 14 bases between them. Germline CDR1 is SEHNR and CDR2 is FQNEAQ (reference sequence). The CDR3 here is CASSLLPESSEQYF. CDR3 DNA sequence: TGTGCCAGCAGCTTACTTCCAGAAAGCTCCGAGCAGTACTTC.

The chain couples TRBV19 to TRBJ2-1; possible D gene TRBD2, 6 bases. Germline CDR1 reads LNHDA; CDR2 reads SQIVND (reference sequence). This CDR3 spans 14 amino acids. V gave up 9 bases and J gave up 4 bases, with 16 bases separating them. DNA for the CDR3: TGTGCCAGCAGCACCCCCGGGAGATACAATGAGCAGTTCTTC. Its protein product is CASSTPGRYNEQFF.

The chain recombines TRBV7-9 with TRBJ1-2; tentative D call: TRBD1 (5 bases). Trimming took 1 base from V and 8 from J, leaving 11 bases between them. Germline V gene sequence: CDR1 SEHNR, CDR2 FQNEAQ (reference sequence). The CDR3 is 13 amino acids. CDR3 region: CASSLEGETGYTF. Written as DNA, the CDR3 is TGTGCCAGCAGCTTAGAAGGGGAAACGGGCTACACCTTC.

The V gene is TRBV5-4, the J gene TRBJ2-1; 10 bases agree with TRBD1. The CDR3 runs 14 residues. The V segment lost 2 bases and the J segment 6 bases; nucleotides outside the gene matches: 2. Germline V gene lookup returns CDR1 SGHNT and CDR2 YYREEE (reference sequence). The CDR3 DNA follows: TGTGCCAGCAGCTTCCGGGACAGGGGCAATGAGCAGTTCTTC. Its protein product is CASSFRDRGNEQFF.

This rearrangement joins TRBV20-1 to TRBJ2-1; no clear D. The CDR3 sequence is 11 residues long. The V gene's germline CDR1 is DFQATT and CDR2 SNEGSKA (reference sequence). V was clipped by 5 bases and J by 5 bases, with 7 bases between them. CDR3 bases: TGCAGTGCTCCGCTTAACAATGAGCAGTTCTTC. Translated: CSAPLNNEQFF.

This clone has a single count. This chain links TRBV11-2 with TRBJ1-6; D is perhaps TRBD1 (6 bases). This CDR3 spans 17 amino acids. Germline-derived CDR1 and CDR2 are SGHAT and FQNNGV. Trimming cost V 0 bases and J 14 bases, with 23 bases left between them. The CDR3 spells CASSLEWFGGQDSALHF. In nucleotides, the CDR3 is TGTGCCAGCAGCTTAGAGTGGTTTGGGGGCCAGGATTCGGCCCTCCACTTT.

CDR3 residues: CASSYPGAADTQYF. The CDR3 DNA reads TGTGCCAGCAGTTACCCGGGAGCTGCAGATACGCAGTATTTT. The chain uses TRBV6-5 and TRBJ2-3; a possible D gene is TRBD2 (6 bases). Germline V gene sequence: CDR1 MNHEY, CDR2 SVGAGI. Trimming left V 2 bases short and J 4 bases short, with 10 bases between. This CDR3 comprises 14 residues.

This chain joins TRBV11-2 and TRBJ1-3; D is undetermined. The CDR3 is 15 residues long. V shed 5 bases and J shed 0 bases, with 11 bases lying between them. The germline CDR1 and CDR2 sequences are SGHAT and FQNNGV. As DNA, the CDR3 is TGTGCCAGCAGCCGAGGCTACTACTCTGGAAACACCATATATTTT. As protein: CASSRGYYSGNTIYF.

This chain joins TRBV5-8 and TRBJ2-5; TRBD1 might be the D (5 bases). The V and J ends lost 0 bases and 4 bases respectively, with 16 bases between them. This CDR3 comprises 16 residues. The germline CDR1 and CDR2 sequences are SGHTS and YDEGEE. CDR3 protein: CASSLGWGAGRETQYF. Here the CDR3 DNA reads TGTGCCAGCAGCTTGGGCTGGGGCGCTGGGCGAGAGACCCAGTACTTC.

Concerning this clone: Other DNA sequences in the sample encode the same CDR3. The CDR3 sequence: CASSPGTGGYEQYF. In DNA, the CDR3 is TGTGCCAGCAGTCCGGGGACAGGGGGATACGAGCAGTACTTC. The chain employs TRBV27 and TRBJ2-7; the match to TRBD1 covers 11 bases. This CDR3 has 14 residues. Germline assignment: CDR1 MNHEY and CDR2 SMNVEV (reference sequence). The V gene end was trimmed by 5 bases and the J gene end by 4 bases; junction bases not matched to a gene: 4.

This chain joins TRBV27 and TRBJ1-1; D unresolved. Germline V gives CDR1 MNHEY, CDR2 SMNVEV (reference sequence). The CDR3 extends over 14 amino acids. V lost 4 bases to trimming and J lost 6 bases, with 15 bases between them. The chain's CDR3 is CASSSASTGAEAFF. The CDR3 DNA sequence: TGTGCCAGCAGTTCCGCCTCGACGGGCGCTGAAGCTTTCTTT.

This rearrangement joins TRBV7-2 to TRBJ1-4; 9 bases agree with TRBD1. The CDR3 is 17 amino acids. Germline-derived CDR1 and CDR2 are SGHTA and FQGNSA. The V segment lost 2 bases and the J segment 0 bases; nucleotides outside the gene matches: 4. The CDR3 spells CASSLHRDRATNEKLFF. DNA of the CDR3: TGTGCCAGCAGCTTACACCGGGACAGGGCAACTAATGAAAAACTGTTTTTT. Variable domain in full (rest from reference TRBV7-2 and TRBJ1-4): GAGVSQSPSNKVTEKGKDVELRCDPISGHTALYWYRQSLGQGLEFLIYFQGNSAPDKSGLPSDRFSAERTGGSVSTLTIQRTQQEDSAVYLCASSLHRDRATNEKLFFGSGTQLSVL.

The chain combines TRBV11-2 with TRBJ2-7; unclear D gene. In germline, CDR1 is SGHAT, CDR2 FQNNGV. V was trimmed by 11 bases and J by 0 bases, leaving 11 bases between them. This CDR3 spans 12 amino acids. For the CDR3, the DNA is TGTGCCTCATCAGGACCCTCCTACGAGCAGTACTTC. Its protein is CASSGPSYEQYF.

This clone occurred a few times. V and J are TRBV2 and TRBJ2-5; D gene ambiguous. Germline V gene data show CDR1 as SNHLY and CDR2 as FYNNEI. The CDR3 is 13 amino acids. Deletions cut 4 bases from V and 2 bases from J, with 8 bases between. DNA for the CDR3: TGTGCCAGCAGTGGGGAAGGGCAAGAGACCCAGTACTTC. Its protein is CASSGEGQETQYF.